This entry describes one TCR beta chain. This receptor's antigen is unknown. The data were taken from a study of human CD8 memory T cell subsets (dated by TCRdb to the early 2020s). Study-wide context: To assess clonal relationships, the TCRbeta repertoires of stem-like (TSTEM), progenitor exhausted-like (TPEX) and effector memory CD8+ T cell subsets were compared. Six donors each provided TSTEM, TPEX and effector memory subsets, and TCRbeta repertoires were obtained from all six. What the work shows at the level of the full study, not this receptor alone: Greater repertoire diversity in TSTEM than in TPEX subsets was suggested by Chao1 estimates, potentially reflecting a broader range of specificities. Sequencing was limited to TCRbeta chains, and the repertoire comparisons were based on more than 5 donors analyzed with paired t-tests and Bonferroni correction. Both stem-like subsets shared clonotypes with effector memory cells, but TSTEM and TPEX repertoires overlapped minimally, suggesting distinct antigen spectra. Normalized Shannon-Wiener diversity was similarly high in the TSTEM and TPEX subsets, while the effector memory subsets were comparatively less diverse.

Density gradient separation was used to isolate peripheral blood mononuclear cells from healthy donor buffy coats. Negative magnetic separation using EasySep or MojoSort CD8+ T cell isolation kits was how the study enriched total CD8+ T cells. An RNeasy Mini Kit was used to extract total RNA from duplicate vials of some 160,000 sorted CD8+ T cells per subset. The PBMCs were used either fresh or after being cryopreserved in fetal bovine serum with around 9.7% DMSO. CD8+ T cell subsets were sorted to purity by fluorescence-activated cell sorting on a FACSAria III. The data were produced on a NextSeq 550. A Human TCR Profiling Kit was used to prepare UMI-labeled 5' RACE TCRbeta libraries. Every TCRbeta library was prepared in parallel, with the same number of PCR cycles used for all of the libraries. The study's own analysis went as follows. Each TCRbeta library contained between roughly 2,800 and 20,000 functional CDR3beta clonotypes. MIGEC 1.2.9 was used for UMI extraction and consensus assembly, with at least three reads per UMI being required. MiXCR 3.0.3 was used to extract in-frame CDR3beta repertoires. After each sample was downsampled to 42,000 randomly selected UMIs, diversity metrics were computed in VDJtools 1.2.1. For the top 3,000 clones of each sample pair, the repertoire overlap metrics D, R and F2 were calculated in VDJtools. Reprocessed by TCRdb, the reads give a single entry per CDR3 protein sequence, without DNA. These V and J calls rely on TCRdb rather than the paper's analysis. This sample's records show 5,000 to 6,000 distinct CDR3 sequences. The biggest ten clones account for under 35% of the sample.

The germline V gene (reference sequence) provides CDR1 DFQATT and CDR2 SNEGSKA. The CDR3 goes from the cysteine to the phenylalanine over 14 residues. DNA is not on record. The sequence was obtained from a human donor in good health. Sequences were obtained from CD8+ effector memory T cells (TEM) sorted from PBMCs. This specimen's cell subset or site label, per the study, means: effector memory CD8 T cells, CCR7- CD45RO+ CD95+. Here the chain combines TRBV20-1 and TRBJ1-1. The CDR3 loop reads CSASNPDRNTEAFF.